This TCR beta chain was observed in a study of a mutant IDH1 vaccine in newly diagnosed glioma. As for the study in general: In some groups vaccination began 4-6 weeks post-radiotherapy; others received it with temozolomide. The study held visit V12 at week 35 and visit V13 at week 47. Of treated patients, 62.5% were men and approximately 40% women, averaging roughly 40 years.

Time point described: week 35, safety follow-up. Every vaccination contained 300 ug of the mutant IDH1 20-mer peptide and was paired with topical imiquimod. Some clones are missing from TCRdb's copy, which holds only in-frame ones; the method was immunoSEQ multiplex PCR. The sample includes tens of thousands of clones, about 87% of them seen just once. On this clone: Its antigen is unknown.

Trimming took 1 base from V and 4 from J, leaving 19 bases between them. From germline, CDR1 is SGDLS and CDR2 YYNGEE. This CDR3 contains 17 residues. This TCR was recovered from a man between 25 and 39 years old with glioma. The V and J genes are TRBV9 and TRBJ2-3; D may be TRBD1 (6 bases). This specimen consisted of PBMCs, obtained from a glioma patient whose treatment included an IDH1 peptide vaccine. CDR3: CASSVTIRGQTSDTQYF. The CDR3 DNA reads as TGTGCCAGCAGCGTAACAATCAGGGGACAAACGTCAGATACGCAGTATTTT.